The rows below give T cell receptor beta chains drawn from one sample of a study of blood T cell repertoires in COVID-19. The method was immunoSEQ multiplex PCR; TCRdb's version includes in-frame clones alone and lacks a portion of them. The sample includes approximately 120,000 clones, 88% of them seen just once. Specimen: peripheral blood. These receptors were obtained from a human donor in a cohort sampled during active COVID-19. Each CDR3 is given with its conserved first and last residue. The D gene is left open where the match is weak. Size is omitted from some rows. Given values are once, few, many or a class for expanded clones.

>.|TRBV2|TRBJ2-3|TRBD2
TGTGCCAGCAGTCCCATAGCGGGAGGGAGCACAGATACGCAGTATTTT
CASSPIAGGSTDTQYF
>.|TRBV5-4|TRBJ2-3|TRBD2
TGTGCCAGCAGCTTCTCGAGCGGGAGACCCATCACAGATACGCAGTATTTT
CASSFSSGRPITDTQYF
>few|TRBV7-8|TRBJ2-7|.
TGTGCCAGCAGCCCGGTACTGCGGGGTTACTACGAGCAGTACTTC
CASSPVLRGYYEQYF
>.|TRBV4-1|TRBJ2-5|.
TGCGCCAGCAGCCAAAATCCGGTCAGGGTGGAGACCCAGTACTTC
CASSQNPVRVETQYF
>.|TRBV2|TRBJ1-4|.
TGTGCCAGCAGTCTTTATTCGACAGAGACAACTAATGAAAAACTGTTTTTT
CASSLYSTETTNEKLFF
>.|TRBV4-1|TRBJ1-1|TRBD1
TGCGCCAGCAGGGCCATGGGACAGGGTCGCACTGAAGCTTTCTTT
CASRAMGQGRTEAFF
>.|TRBV7-2|TRBJ2-1|TRBD2
TGTGCCAGCAGCTTAGGGAAAGCGGGGGTACAGTTCTTC
CASSLGKAGVQFF
>.|TRBV5-6|TRBJ1-5|TRBD1
TGTGCCAGCAGCAAGGGACAGTGGGGCAATCAGCCCCAGCATTTT
CASSKGQWGNQPQHF
>.|TRBV7-9|TRBJ2-7|TRBD1
TGTGCCAGCAGACCCGGGACAGGGGAGGTGGAACAGTACTTC
CASRPGTGEVEQYF
>once|TRBV5-5|TRBJ2-7|.
TGTGCCAGCAGCTTGGATCGGGGAGCCCTCTCCTACGAGCAGTACTTC
CASSLDRGALSYEQYF
>.|TRBV15|TRBJ2-7|.
TGTGCCACCAGCAGAGGCACAGGTTACGAGCAGTACTTC
CATSRGTGYEQYF
>.|TRBV18|TRBJ1-1|.
TGTGCCAGCTCACCAAATTTTTTCGCTGAAGCTTTCTTT
CASSPNFFAEAFF
>.|TRBV15|TRBJ2-3|TRBD2
TGTGCCACCAGCAGAGGCGGTAGCGGGAGATCGCAGTATTTT
CATSRGGSGRSQYF
>.|TRBV30|TRBJ2-7|TRBD2
TGTGCCTGGAGTGTCTTTAGCGGGGTAGGGGAGCAGTACTTC
CAWSVFSGVGEQYF
>.|TRBV28|TRBJ1-2|TRBD1
TGTGCCAGCACACGGGACAGGGTAGCCTATGGCTACACCTTC
CASTRDRVAYGYTF